Sequencing of this T cell receptor beta chain was carried out in a study of identical twins. In TCRdb, the 5' RACE reads were re-called with MiXCR into one record per CDR3 protein. Of hundreds of thousands of distinct CDR3 sequences listed, about 24% are singletons. The trim removed 2 bases at V and 4 bases at J, leaving 4 bases unmatched. Germline V CDR1 and CDR2: LGHDT, YNNKEL (reference sequence). This CDR3 is 15 amino acids long. This clonotype occurred a few times. The sample was also reused in another study, on T cells expressing NK-cell markers. From that second work: Seropositivity for HCMV was found in seven of the eight sequenced donors, with one seronegative. What remained unclear was the HCMV specificity of expanded NKG2C+ T cell clones.

This receptor was identified in a young woman in good health. The chain carries TRBV3-1 and TRBJ2-2; 7 bases match TRBD2. The sequenced sample was CD4+ T cells sorted from blood. The CDR3 nucleotides read TGTGCCAGCAGCCAAAGGGCGGGGGTCACCGGGGAGCTGTTTTTT. Amino acid sequence: CASSQRAGVTGELFF.